The T cell receptor (beta chain) described here comes from a study of T cells after posttransplantation cyclophosphamide. The related graft donor's blood sample was taken on the day of bone marrow donation. Germline V gene lookup returns CDR1 LGHNA and CDR2 YSLEER. The CDR3 runs to 15 residues. V was clipped by 8 bases and J by 4 bases, with 20 bases between them. Produced via immunoSEQ multiplex PCR; TCRdb's table is partial and in-frame only. The data hold about 52,000 clones, with 94% observed a single time. The chain uses TRBV4-3 and TRBJ1-2; no definite D call. The receptor comes from a woman under 40 in good health and a related stem cell transplant donor. What was sequenced was PBMCs. The CDR3 sequence is CASHTTGGLSYGYTF. As DNA, the CDR3 is TGCGCCAGCCATACGACTGGAGGGCTATCCTATGGCTACACCTTC.